This is a list of T cell receptor beta chains from one sample in a study of vaccination and CD4 T cells after COVID-19. TCRdb processed the PCR reads anew with MiXCR; each CDR3 protein has one entry. Among 20,000 to 25,000 distinct CDR3 sequences listed, roughly 61% were seen once. The material was CD4+ T cells from blood, obtained before SARS-CoV-2 vaccination. Receptors were obtained from a human donor who had recovered from COVID-19. Each CDR3 is given with its conserved first and last residue. Fields, in order: J gene, D gene, V gene, CDR3 protein. A D gene is named only where the DNA matches it firmly.

TRBJ2-5 - TRBV18 CASSSVSGPQETQYF
TRBJ2-1 TRBD2 TRBV11-2 CASSFRGREIYNEQFF
TRBJ2-6 - TRBV19 CASSIASGVGANVLTF
TRBJ1-3 TRBD1 TRBV4-1 CASSQDRTGLGNTIYF
TRBJ1-2 - TRBV20-1 CSARDMQRSFGYGYTF
TRBJ2-1 TRBD2 TRBV6-1 CASSPTSGGYNEQFF
TRBJ1-1 TRBD1 TRBV14 CASSLKGRGPTEAFF
TRBJ2-7 - TRBV24-1 CATSDDTRAGEQYF
TRBJ1-6 - TRBV4-1 CASSQDISRNNSPLHF
TRBJ2-2 - TRBV7-6 CASSPSHRENTGELFF
TRBJ2-3 - TRBV7-9 CASSLGGTQEQYF
TRBJ1-5 TRBD1 TRBV19 CASSRQGVSNQPQHF
TRBJ1-5 - TRBV28 CATQVEANQPQHF
TRBJ1-2 - TRBV6-1 CASLREVVKNYGYTF
TRBJ2-5 - TRBV6-5 CASSYYSGLETQYF
TRBJ1-5 - TRBV4-3 CASSQSTVQPQHF